A single sample is the source of the 17 T cell receptor beta chains below, sequenced in a study of CD8 T cells in Susac syndrome. Random hexamers served to reverse transcribe roughly 0.5 to 1 ug RNA. Using its own MiXCR run on the immunoSEQ multiplex PCR reads, TCRdb lists one record per CDR3 protein. The sample has fewer than 90,000 distinct CDR3 sequences, 93% seen once. Sequenced input: CD8+ T cells from PBMCs. These receptors were taken from a human donor with Susac syndrome.

CDR3 bases: TGCAGCGTTGAAACGGGGGGGGCGCGGGAGCAGTACTTC. It encodes CSVETGGAREQYF. This sequence joins TRBV29-1 and TRBJ2-7, with TRBD2 matching over 8 bases. V dropped 2 bases and J dropped 7; count of bases not matched to a gene: 7. Per germline, CDR1 SQVTM and CDR2 ANQGSEA. The CDR3 totals 13 residues.

This chain connects TRBV5-1 to TRBJ2-7, with TRBD1 identical over 9 bases. The CDR3 totals 15 residues. V shed 0 bases and J 7 bases; nucleotides not matched to a gene: 8. The germline CDR1 and CDR2 sequences are SGHRS and YFSETQ. In nucleotides, the CDR3 is TGCGCCAGCAGCTTGGTAGGGACAGGGCTGTCTGAGCAGTACTTC. It translates to CASSLVGTGLSEQYF.

This chain uses TRBV6-5 with TRBJ2-3, with a possible D match to TRBD2 (5 bases). Deletions cut 6 bases from V and 4 bases from J, with 14 bases between. Germline values: CDR1 MNHEY, CDR2 SVGAGI. This CDR3 has 14 amino acids. As DNA, the CDR3 is TGTGCCAGCAGCACCACCCGGGGATCAGATACGCAGTATTTT. Protein product: CASSTTRGSDTQYF.

The chain has TRBV9 and TRBJ2-1; 7 bases fit TRBD2. The CDR3 has 17 amino acids. The trim removed 1 base at V and 3 bases at J, leaving 10 bases unmatched. Germline loops: CDR1 SGDLS, CDR2 YYNGEE. CDR3 region: CASSVNPMGGDYNEQFF. The CDR3 nucleotides read TGTGCCAGCAGCGTAAACCCCATGGGGGGGGACTACAATGAGCAGTTCTTC. The full variable domain, rest sourced from reference TRBV9 and TRBJ2-1, is DSGVTQTPKHLITATGQRVTLRCSPRSGDLSVYWYQQSLDQGLQFLIQYYNGEERAKGNILERFSAQQFPDLHSELNLSSLELGDSALYFCASSVNPMGGDYNEQFFGPGTRLTVL.

This chain joins TRBV20-1 and TRBJ2-3; TRBD1 agrees at 8 bases. The junction had 8 bases not matched to a gene; V was cut back by 2 bases and J by 1 base. The CDR3 is 16 amino acids. Germline V gives CDR1 DFQATT, CDR2 SNEGSKA (reference sequence). This CDR3 reads CSARPFTGGRTDTQYF. The CDR3 region has the DNA TGCAGTGCTAGACCTTTTACAGGGGGACGCACAGATACGCAGTATTTT.

The CDR3 nucleotides read TGTGCCAGCAGCGGAGGGGGCAGGCAGTACTTC. Translated: CASSGGGRQYF. This chain joins TRBV11-2 and TRBJ2-7; D might be TRBD1 (7 bases). Germline V CDR1 and CDR2: SGHAT, FQNNGV. The CDR3 is made up of 11 amino acids. V was clipped by 5 bases and J by 9 bases, with 11 bases between them.

The rearrangement links TRBV6-1 to TRBJ2-3; 15 bases map to TRBD2. This CDR3 comprises 18 residues. Germline V gene lookup returns CDR1 MNHNS and CDR2 SASEGT. Trimming removed 6 bases from V and 2 bases from J; junction bases left unmatched: 9. The DNA of the CDR3 is TGTGCCAGCAGCTCTCCGGGACTAGCGGGGGGTGACACAGATACGCAGTATTTT. It is translated as CASSSPGLAGGDTDTQYF.

The rearrangement uses TRBV6-5 and TRBJ2-2, with D maybe TRBD2 (5 bases). V was clipped by 0 bases and J by 7 bases, with 15 bases between them. This CDR3 is 16 amino acids long. In germline, CDR1 is MNHEY, CDR2 SVGAGI. CDR3 protein: CASSYSRGLEGGELFF. The CDR3 region has the DNA TGTGCCAGCAGTTACTCGAGAGGGCTTGAGGGCGGGGAGCTGTTTTTT.

DNA for the CDR3: TGTGCCTGGATGTTGGGACTTGAGAACACTGAAGCTTTCTTT. It specifies CAWMLGLENTEAFF. J is TRBJ1-1 and V is TRBV30; weak D call: TRBD1 (5 bases). Germline V gene data show CDR1 as GTSNPN and CDR2 as SVGIG (reference sequence). CDR3 length: 14 residues. V shed 4 bases and J shed 1 base, with 13 bases lying between them.

V gene TRBV20-1 combines with J gene TRBJ2-1; 7 bases fit TRBD2. V lost 6 bases and J lost 4; bases outside the gene matches: 15. The CDR3 totals 16 residues. Germline assignment: CDR1 DFQATT and CDR2 SNEGSKA (reference sequence). In DNA, the CDR3 is TGCAGTGCGAGACGCGGGAGATCTAGCGCTTACAATGAGCAGTTCTTC. Its translation: CSARRGRSSAYNEQFF.

J is TRBJ2-1 and V is TRBV4-1; 11 bases are shared with TRBD2. V trimming: 4 bases; J trimming: 6 bases; junction bases outside the gene matches: 14. This CDR3 region has 18 residues. The V gene's germline CDR1 is MGHRA and CDR2 YSYEKL. The CDR3 DNA follows: TGCGCCAGCAGCCCCTCATCACTTACTAGCGGGAGTTTCAATGAGCAGTTCTTC. It translates to CASSPSSLTSGSFNEQFF.

The chain combines TRBV3-1 with TRBJ1-6; D gene uncertain. The germline V gene has CDR1 LGHDT and CDR2 YNNKEL (reference sequence). The CDR3 has 15 residues. Trimming shortened V by 0 bases and J by 8 bases, and 11 bases separated the two germline ends. The CDR3 DNA reads as TGTGCCAGCAGCCAAGAGGGATACGGCGATTCACCCCTCCACTTT. Residues: CASSQEGYGDSPLHF.

The rearrangement links TRBV7-9 to TRBJ2-7; 10 nucleotides align to TRBD1. The germline V gene encodes CDR1 SEHNR and CDR2 FQNEAQ (reference sequence). The trim removed 5 bases at V and 2 bases at J, leaving 6 bases unmatched. The CDR3 is 15 amino acids. CDR3 sequence: CASSRQGARAYEQYF. For the CDR3, the DNA is TGTGCCAGCAGCCGACAGGGGGCGCGGGCCTACGAGCAGTACTTC.

This clonotype is a singleton in its sample. The chain uses TRBV28 and TRBJ2-1; tentative D call: TRBD2 (6 bases). This CDR3 comprises 15 residues. Looked up from germline, CDR1 is MDHEN and CDR2 is SYDVKM. V lost 5 bases and J lost 4, with 15 bases in between. Here the CDR3 DNA reads TGTGCCAGCAGTCCTACTCTAGCGCGATACAATGAGCAGTTCTTC. This gives the protein CASSPTLARYNEQFF.

The rearrangement joins TRBV7-2 to TRBJ2-1; 9 positions agree with TRBD1. V lost 2 bases, J lost 7 bases, and 9 bases stayed unmatched. CDR3 length: 16 amino acids. The germline V gene encodes CDR1 SGHTA and CDR2 FQGNSA. CDR3 DNA: TGTGCCAGCAGCTTATCGTCGGGGACAGGGATGAATGAGCAGTTCTTC. It codes for CASSLSSGTGMNEQFF.

The chain uses TRBV4-2 and TRBJ1-2; tentative D call: TRBD1 (6 bases). V dropped 5 bases and J dropped 12 bases, with 16 bases sitting between them. The germline gives CDR1 LGHNA, CDR2 YNFKEQ. The CDR3 consists of 12 residues. The CDR3 bases are TGTGCCAGCAGCGACGGTGGGGGCGCCGACACCTTC. Amino acid sequence: CASSDGGGADTF.

The chain uses TRBV28 and TRBJ1-4, with 7 positions matching TRBD1. The CDR3 has 17 amino acids. CDR1 and CDR2 from the germline V gene are MDHEN and SYDVKM. Trimming at V came to 5 bases and at J to 3 bases, leaving 12 bases not matched to a gene. The CDR3 region is CASSTPTGSTANEKLFF. The DNA for the CDR3 is TGTGCCAGCAGTACCCCGACAGGGAGCACAGCTAATGAAAAACTGTTTTTT. The complete variable domain, with remaining parts taken from reference TRBV28 and TRBJ1-4, reads DVKVTQSSRYLVKRTGEKVFLECVQDMDHENMFWYRQDPGLGLRLIYFSYDVKMKEKGDIPEGYSVSREKKERFSLILESASTNQTSMYLCASSTPTGSTANEKLFFGSGTQLSVL.